The 2 T cell receptor beta chains listed next were all sequenced from one sample in a study of blood T cell repertoires in COVID-19. The data were produced by immunoSEQ multiplex PCR, yet TCRdb's version contains in-frame clones alone and is incomplete. Here the sample spans about 120,000 clones, more than 60% being singletons. The sequenced material came from peripheral blood. These receptors were obtained from a man between 65 and 85 years old with acute or convalescent COVID-19.

The rearrangement joins TRBV19 to TRBJ1-2, with D tentatively TRBD1 (6 bases). CDR3 length: 16 residues. With 4 bases removed from V and 6 bases from J, the gap between germline ends came to 21 bases. CDR1 LNHDA and CDR2 SQIVND come from the germline V gene (reference sequence). The CDR3 DNA is TGTGCCAGTAGTACGACCGGGACATCGGTAGTGGATGGCTACACCTTC. Translated: CASSTTGTSVVDGYTF.

DNA of the CDR3: TGCGCCAGCTCCGGGGCTAGCGGAAAAAACATTCAGTACTTC. It specifies CASSGASGKNIQYF. The chain carries TRBV5-1 and TRBJ2-4; TRBD2 matches 7 bases. Trimming removed 7 bases from V and 4 bases from J; junction bases left unmatched: 8. The CDR3 runs to 14 residues. Germline CDR1 reads SGHRS; CDR2 reads YFSETQ.